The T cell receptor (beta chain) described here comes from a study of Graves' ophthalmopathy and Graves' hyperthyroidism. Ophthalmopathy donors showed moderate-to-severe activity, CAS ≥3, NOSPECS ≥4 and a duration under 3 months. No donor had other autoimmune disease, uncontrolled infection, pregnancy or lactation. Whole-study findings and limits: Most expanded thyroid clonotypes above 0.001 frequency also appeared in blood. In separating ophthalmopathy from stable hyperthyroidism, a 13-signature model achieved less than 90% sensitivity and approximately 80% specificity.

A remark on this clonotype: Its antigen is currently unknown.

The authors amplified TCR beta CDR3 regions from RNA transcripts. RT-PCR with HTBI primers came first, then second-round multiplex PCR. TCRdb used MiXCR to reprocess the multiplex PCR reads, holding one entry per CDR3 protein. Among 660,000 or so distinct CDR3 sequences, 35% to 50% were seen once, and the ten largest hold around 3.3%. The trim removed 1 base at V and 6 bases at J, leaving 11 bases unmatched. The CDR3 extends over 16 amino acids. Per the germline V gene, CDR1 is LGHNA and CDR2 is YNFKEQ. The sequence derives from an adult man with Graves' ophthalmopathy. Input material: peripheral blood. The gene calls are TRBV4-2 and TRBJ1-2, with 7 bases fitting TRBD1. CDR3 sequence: CASSQGTGPAYHGYTF. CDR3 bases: TGTGCCAGCAGCCAAGGGACAGGACCGGCATACCATGGCTACACCTTC.